This T cell receptor beta chain stems from a study of human T cells and chemical hapten exposure. Study as a whole: The study traced per-sample TCR yield variation mainly to small differences in pooled library volumes.

Time point given: patch test 1, 2 weeks after DPC sensitization. Treatment specified: therapeutic diphenylcyclopropenone sensitization with weekly scalp DPC. Germline V gene lookup returns CDR1 DFQATT and CDR2 SNEGSKA (reference sequence). The CDR3 spans 16 residues. J was trimmed by 0 bases and V by 1 base; bases with no gene match: 5. Library preparation tagged each individual cDNA molecule with a unique molecular identifier. TCRdb independently ran MiXCR on the RACE reads; one entry per CDR3 protein. The repertoire holds some 180,000 distinct CDR3 sequences, around 24% seen once, with under 8.5% in the top ten.

This clonotype originated in a woman between 50 and 59 years old with alopecia areata. Some clones in this sample may be carry-over from other donors' samples. The J gene is TRBJ2-1, the V gene TRBV20-1; TRBD2 agrees at 8 bases. The sequencing here drew on whole blood, taken in connection with sensitization to the hapten diphenylcyclopropenone (DPC). This CDR3 is CSARVGSGVSYNEQFF. Here the CDR3 DNA reads TGCAGTGCTAGAGTTGGTAGCGGGGTCTCCTACAATGAGCAGTTCTTC.